This T cell receptor beta chain originates from a study of blood T cell repertoires in COVID-19. Clones were read by immunoSEQ multiplex PCR, and TCRdb kept only the in-frame ones, dropping some. This table has under 350,000 clones, roughly nine tenths appearing once. Germline V CDR1 and CDR2: KGHSH, LQKENI. V shed 3 bases, J shed 4 bases, and the junction held 10 bases outside the gene matches. The CDR3 contains 17 residues. The TCR was taken from a man aged 55 to 70 who had recovered from COVID-19. Sequencing input: PBMCs or T cells enriched from blood (not recorded which). This chain uses TRBV18 with TRBJ2-1; 9 bases are a match to TRBD1. The CDR3 here is CASSPGQGSRYYNEQFF. CDR3 DNA sequence: TGTGCCAGCTCACCGGGACAGGGCTCTAGATATTACAATGAGCAGTTCTTC.